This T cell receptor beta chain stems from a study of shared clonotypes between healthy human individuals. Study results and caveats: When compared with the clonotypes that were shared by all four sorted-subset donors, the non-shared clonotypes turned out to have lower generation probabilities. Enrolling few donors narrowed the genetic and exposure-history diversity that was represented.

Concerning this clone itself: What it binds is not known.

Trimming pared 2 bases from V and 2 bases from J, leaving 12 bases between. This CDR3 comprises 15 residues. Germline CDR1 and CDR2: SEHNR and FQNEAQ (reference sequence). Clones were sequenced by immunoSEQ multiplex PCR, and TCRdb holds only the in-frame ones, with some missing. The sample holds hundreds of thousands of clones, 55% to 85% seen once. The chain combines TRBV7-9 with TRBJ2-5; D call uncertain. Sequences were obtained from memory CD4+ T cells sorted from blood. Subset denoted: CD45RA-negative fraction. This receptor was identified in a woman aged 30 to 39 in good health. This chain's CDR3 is CASSLYSQQQETQYF. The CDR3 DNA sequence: TGTGCCAGCAGCTTATATTCACAACAGCAAGAGACCCAGTACTTC.